This T cell receptor beta chain is drawn from a study of OX40 agonist ivuxolimab in advanced cancers. Some clones are missing from TCRdb's copy, which holds only in-frame ones; the method was immunoSEQ multiplex PCR. The sample comprises 15,000 to 20,000 clones, roughly 87% of which are singletons, and 25% rests with the top ten. The CDR3 sequence is 14 residues long. Germline values: CDR1 SGHDT, CDR2 YYEEEE. Study observations and caveats: On average, a greater number of expanded clones characterised CD8+ T cells relative to CD4+.

As for this clone: Antigen unknown. One end of the junction fails to match germline, which may point to a read error. The same CDR3 can be traced to other DNA sequences in this sample.

This material consisted of CD4+ or CD8+ T cells sorted from blood, taken in a trial of the OX40 agonist ivuxolimab. The sequence was collected from an adult with an advanced solid tumor such as melanoma, head and neck, liver or kidney cancer. The V call is TRBV5-6, the J call TRBJ1-1; tentative D call: TRBD1 (5 bases). The CDR3 DNA is TGTGCCAGCAGCTTCGGGACTGGAACGGCTGAGGCTTTCTTT. Translation gives CASSFGTGTAEAFF. Supplemented by reference TRBV5-6 and TRBJ1-1, the full variable domain reads DAGVTQSPTHLIKTRGQQVTLRCSPKSGHDTVSWYQQALGQGPQFIFQYYEEEERQRGNFPDRFSGHQFPNYSSELNVNALLLGDSALYLCASSFGTGTAEAFFGQGTRLTVV.